These T cell receptor beta chains were read from a single sample in a study of blood T cells in healthy people across ages. TCRdb re-called the 5' RACE reads with MiXCR, one entry per CDR3 protein. The sample yields 700,000 to 950,000 distinct CDR3 sequences, roughly 50% seen once. The sample was blood. The origin of the receptors is a young man in good health. Both conserved end residues are part of each CDR3. D genes are given only for firm matches. Part of the rows lack a size; the others show once, few, many or a class for expanded clones.

size,D,V,length,J,DNA,CDR3
few,.,TRBV12-3/TRBV12-4,15,TRBJ2-3,TGTGCCAGCAGTTTAGGTGTGTTGGGCACAGATACGCAGTATTTT,CASSLGVLGTDTQYF
.,.,TRBV20-1,11,TRBJ1-1,TGCAGTGGAGGCGGAGACACTGAAGCTTTCTTT,CSGGGDTEAFF
.,TRBD2,TRBV24-1,13,TRBJ2-7,TGTGCCACCAGTCGGGCTAGCGGGGCTGAGCAGTACTTC,CATSRASGAEQYF
.,.,TRBV21-1,19,TRBJ2-1,TGTGCCAGCAGCAAAGAGTTTCGACCAAGCGGGGGGCGTTACAATGAGCAGTTCTTC,CASSKEFRPSGGRYNEQFF
.,TRBD2,TRBV11-2,14,TRBJ2-5,TGTGCCAGCAGCTTCCCCGGGGGGCAAGAGACCCAGTACTTC,CASSFPGGQETQYF
many,.,TRBV25-1,14,TRBJ2-5,TGTGCCAGCAGTGAATCGCTTAGTGTGGAGACCCAGTACTTC,CASSESLSVETQYF
.,TRBD2,TRBV11-2,16,TRBJ2-1,TGTGCCAGCAGCCCGACTAGCGGGCTCTCCTACAATGAGCAGTTCTTC,CASSPTSGLSYNEQFF
.,TRBD1,TRBV12-3/TRBV12-4,15,TRBJ2-5,TGTGCCAGCAGTTTGGGACAGGGGTGGCAAGAGACCCAGTACTTC,CASSLGQGWQETQYF
.,.,TRBV9,15,TRBJ2-1,TGTGCCAGCAGCGTAGGTGATAGCCCCTACAATGAGCAGTTCTTC,CASSVGDSPYNEQFF
few,.,TRBV29-1,15,TRBJ2-3,TGCAGCGTTCAGGGGGGCGGGAGAGTCACAGATACGCAGTATTTT,CSVQGGGRVTDTQYF
.,.,TRBV5-1,15,TRBJ1-1,TGCGCCAGCAACTTGGGGGGCAATGGGAACACTGAAGCTTTCTTT,CASNLGGNGNTEAFF
.,.,TRBV6-1,13,TRBJ2-3,TGTGCCAGCAGCGTACCTCGGTTCTATCCGCAGTATTTT,CASSVPRFYPQYF
few,.,TRBV6-6,14,TRBJ1-2,TGTGCCAGCAGCTTAGGGCCTCACAGCTATGGCTACACCTTC,CASSLGPHSYGYTF
.,.,TRBV20-1,13,TRBJ2-7,TGCAGTGCTCCCGGGGGAACTAGCCAAGAGCAGTACTTC,CSAPGGTSQEQYF
once,.,TRBV19,11,TRBJ1-2,TGTGCCAGCAGACAGCGCTATGGCTACACCTTC,CASRQRYGYTF
.,TRBD1,TRBV20-1,13,TRBJ2-4,TGCAGTGCAGAGGGGGCAGGGATAGACATTCAGTACTTC,CSAEGAGIDIQYF
few,.,TRBV29-1,12,TRBJ2-1,TGCAGCGTTGTACGGCAGATCAATGAGCAGTTCTTC,CSVVRQINEQFF
.,.,TRBV12-3/TRBV12-4,14,TRBJ1-2,TGTGCCAGCAGTTTGGGGGTTAGAGTATATGGCTACACCTTC,CASSLGVRVYGYTF
.,.,TRBV3-1,15,TRBJ2-3,TGTGCCAGCAGCCAAGAGCCCACCCCCGGATATACGCAGTATTTT,CASSQEPTPGYTQYF
.,.,TRBV7-3,13,TRBJ2-5,TGTGCCGGCAGCCGCGGGACCCAAGAGACCCAGTACTTC,CAGSRGTQETQYF
.,.,TRBV30,12,TRBJ2-7,TGTGCCTGGAGTCCCCAACAGGAAAAGCAGTACTTC,CAWSPQQEKQYF
.,.,TRBV7-9,11,TRBJ1-4,TGTGCCAGCAGCTATGATGAAAAACTGTTTTTT,CASSYDEKLFF
.,.,TRBV29-1,15,TRBJ2-2,TGCAGCGTTGCCCCAACTTCTCCGAACACCGGGGAGCTGTTTTTT,CSVAPTSPNTGELFF
.,TRBD2,TRBV6-2/TRBV6-3,18,TRBJ2-1,TGTGCCAGCAGTTACCTTACTAGCGGGAGTCCCCCCGGCGATGAGCAGTTCTTC,CASSYLTSGSPPGDEQFF
.,.,TRBV14,15,TRBJ2-4,TGTGCCAGCAGCCAAGAGCGAGGACCGCTAAACATTCAGTACTTC,CASSQERGPLNIQYF
.,.,TRBV30,13,TRBJ1-1,TGTGCCTGGACTCCGCAGATGAACACTGAAGCTTTCTTT,CAWTPQMNTEAFF
.,TRBD2,TRBV7-2,15,TRBJ2-1,TGTGCCAGCAGAATACTAGCGGGGGGGCATAGGGAGCAGTTCTTC,CASRILAGGHREQFF
.,.,TRBV29-1,11,TRBJ1-2,TGCAGCGTTGATGGGATCTATGGCTACACCTTC,CSVDGIYGYTF
once,TRBD2,TRBV5-1,16,TRBJ2-4,TGCGCCAGCAGCCTCCGGGAGCGGGGGGGAGGAGACATTCAGTACTTC,CASSLRERGGGDIQYF
few,.,TRBV6-2/TRBV6-3,17,TRBJ1-5,TGTGCCAGCCGGGACGGACAGACATTTGTGGGCAATCAGCCCCAGCATTTT,CASRDGQTFVGNQPQHF
few,TRBD1,TRBV25-1,15,TRBJ1-5,TGTGCCAGCAGTGCACAGGGGGCGCGGGATCAGCCCCAGCATTTT,CASSAQGARDQPQHF
.,TRBD1,TRBV11-1,19,TRBJ2-6,TGTGCCAGCAGCTCCCCCAGGGACAGGGCGAGCTCTGGGGCCAACGTCCTGACTTTC,CASSSPRDRASSGANVLTF
.,.,TRBV20-1,14,TRBJ1-5,TGCAGTGCAAAAAGGCCCGTTCAAAATCAGCCCCAGCATTTT,CSAKRPVQNQPQHF
few,.,TRBV10-3,14,TRBJ2-1,TGTGCCATCAGTGAGTTTCTGCGGCGGGGTGAGCAGTTCTTC,CAISEFLRRGEQFF
.,TRBD1,TRBV2,15,TRBJ2-5,TGTGCCAGCAGTTCCGGACAGGGGAGTGGAGAGACCCAGTACTTC,CASSSGQGSGETQYF
once,TRBD1,TRBV9,15,TRBJ1-2,TGTGCCAGCAGCCCTTCAGGGGGCGAGCTTGGTGGCTACACCTTC,CASSPSGGELGGYTF
.,.,TRBV7-2,11,TRBJ2-1,TGTGCCAGCAGCTCCGTCTATGAGCAGTTCTTC,CASSSVYEQFF
.,TRBD2,TRBV11-2,13,TRBJ2-3,TGTGCCAGCAGCCTAAATAGCGGGAGTGTGCAGTATTTT,CASSLNSGSVQYF
.,.,TRBV3-1,15,TRBJ2-7,TGTGCCAGCAGCCAAAGCCCTAGCTCCTACAATGAGCAGTACTTC,CASSQSPSSYNEQYF
few,.,TRBV29-1,13,TRBJ2-3,TGCAGTACCTCTCCGGCTAGCACAGATACGCAGTATTTT,CSTSPASTDTQYF
once,.,TRBV11-2,15,TRBJ2-7,TGTGCCAGCAGCTTGGTCGGTTCCCTTTCCTACGAGCAGTACTTC,CASSLVGSLSYEQYF